Below, one T cell receptor (beta chain) is given with its context. What it recognizes is unknown. This sample was included in a study of CD8 T cells in Susac syndrome. Study-wide results and limits: The study recognized that the number of individuals in its TCR sequencing and HLA analysis was relatively small.

V dropped 10 bases and J dropped 5 bases, with 15 bases sitting between them. This CDR3 is 12 amino acids long. The germline CDR1 and CDR2 sequences are KGHSH and LQKENI. The authors sequenced TCR beta from blood CD8+ and CD4+ T cells. TEMRA cells were FACS-enriched, and CD8+ and CD4+ T cells were isolated negatively. RNA was extracted with the RNeasy kit, and a quantity of roughly 0.45 to 1 ug was reverse transcribed using random hexamers. The amplification used immunoSEQ multiplex PCR on TCR beta CDR3; it spanned 54 Vbeta and 13 Jbeta. Using its own MiXCR run on the immunoSEQ multiplex PCR reads, TCRdb lists one record per CDR3 protein. The sample carries 120,000 or so distinct CDR3 sequences, roughly 96% recorded once.

V usage is TRBV18 and J usage is TRBJ2-7, with D perhaps matching TRBD1 (6 bases). Sequenced: CD4+ T cells from PBMCs. This TCR was sampled from a human donor in good health. The CDR3 protein is CATQGTFNEQYF. CDR3 DNA: TGTGCCACACAGGGAACCTTCAACGAGCAGTACTTC.